Below are 9 T cell receptor beta chains sequenced from a single sample in a study of chemoradiotherapy in HPV16-positive cancers. Only in-frame clones appear in the TCRdb table, and some are missing; sequencing was by immunoSEQ multiplex PCR. The repertoire consists of about 15,000 clones, with around nine tenths occurring once and the leading ten covering about 4.5%. This specimen was tumor tissue, taken from a patient who underwent chemoradiotherapy. These receptors all come from a human donor with HPV-associated anogenital cancer.

The rearrangement links TRBV15 to TRBJ2-7, with D possibly matching TRBD2 (6 bases). Germline values: CDR1 LNHNV, CDR2 YYDKDF (reference sequence). V lost 2 bases and J 5 bases, leaving 16 bases between the germline ends. This CDR3 is 15 amino acids long. CDR3 nucleotide sequence: TGTGCCACCAGCAGACCCGGGACTCAGCCTGACGAGCAGTACTTC. Its protein is CATSRPGTQPDEQYF.

The chain is built from TRBV19 and TRBJ1-2, with D unresolved. CDR1 is LNHDA and CDR2 is SQIVND in the germline V gene (reference sequence). The length of the CDR3 is 11 residues. The V and J ends lost 8 bases and 4 bases respectively, with 8 bases between them. This CDR3 is CASGPSYGYTF. In DNA, the CDR3 is TGTGCCAGTGGCCCGAGCTATGGCTACACCTTC.

The rearrangement uses TRBV10-3 and TRBJ2-3; perhaps TRBD1 as D (6 bases). V gave up 0 bases and J gave up 3 bases, with 16 bases separating them. Per the germline V gene, CDR1 is ENHRY and CDR2 is SYGVKD. This CDR3 is 17 amino acids long. In DNA form, the CDR3 reads TGTGCCATCAGTGAGTCATTAGGGGGAGCTGGAACAGATACGCAGTATTTT. The encoded protein is CAISESLGGAGTDTQYF.

The chain carries TRBV29-1 and TRBJ2-4, with D perhaps matching TRBD1 (7 bases). The V end lost 7 bases, the J end lost 8 bases, and 21 bases lay between the germline ends. The CDR3 is 14 residues long. Looked up from germline, CDR1 is SQVTM and CDR2 is ANQGSEA. Written as DNA, the CDR3 is TGCAGCGCCACCCCCGACAGGGAGGAGGACATTCAGTACTTC. It translates to CSATPDREEDIQYF.

The chain combines TRBV30 with TRBJ2-3, with no clear D. Trimming left V 0 bases short and J 7 bases short, with 5 bases between. Germline values: CDR1 GTSNPN, CDR2 SVGIG (reference sequence). The length of the CDR3 is 11 residues. The DNA for the CDR3 is TGTGCCTGGAGTGTGGCCAATACGCAGTATTTT. Translating it yields CAWSVANTQYF. Full variable domain (missing parts from reference TRBV30 and TRBJ2-3): SQTIHQWPATLVQPVGSPLSLECTVEGTSNPNLYWYRQAAGRGLQLLFYSVGIGQISSEVPQNLSASRPQDRQFILSSKKLLLSDSGFYLCAWSVANTQYFGPGTRLTVL.

The chain combines TRBV6-5 with TRBJ1-1, with a possible D match to TRBD1 (6 bases). With 6 bases removed from V and 4 bases from J, the gap between germline ends came to 9 bases. CDR3 length: 12 residues. Germline loops: CDR1 MNHEY, CDR2 SVGAGI. CDR3 bases: TGTGCCAGCAGCTTACAGGGCACTGAAGCTTTCTTT. As protein: CASSLQGTEAFF.

V gene TRBV4-3 combines with J gene TRBJ2-2; 9 nucleotides agree with TRBD2. J was trimmed by 5 bases and V by 0 bases; bases with no gene match: 16. Germline V gene data show CDR1 as LGHNA and CDR2 as YSLEER. The CDR3 totals 20 residues. CDR3 sequence reads: CASSQDLLDGASGITGELFF. The CDR3 DNA sequence: TGCGCCAGCAGCCAAGATCTCCTAGACGGGGCTAGCGGGATTACCGGGGAGCTGTTTTTT.

This clone has only one observation. This rearrangement joins TRBV19 to TRBJ1-5; 10 nucleotides agree with TRBD1. Unmatched junction bases numbered 4, after V lost 3 bases and J lost 2 bases. This CDR3 has 16 amino acids. Germline values: CDR1 LNHDA, CDR2 SQIVND (reference sequence). CDR3 region: CASSMGDRGGNQPQHF. The CDR3, as DNA: TGTGCCAGTAGTATGGGGGACAGGGGCGGCAATCAGCCCCAGCATTTT.

This clone was detected only once. The V call is TRBV5-1, the J call TRBJ1-5; 7 bases line up with TRBD1. After removal of 0 bases from V and 4 bases from J, the junction contained 4 bases not matched to a gene. In germline, CDR1 is SGHRS, CDR2 YFSETQ. CDR3 size: 15 residues. In DNA, the CDR3 is TGCGCCAGCAGCTTGGAGGGGGCACGGAATCAGCCCCAGCATTTT. The encoded protein is CASSLEGARNQPQHF. The variable domain in full, with the rest retrieved from reference TRBV5-1 and TRBJ1-5, is KAGVTQTPRYLIKTRGQQVTLSCSPISGHRSVSWYQQTPGQGLQFLFEYFSETQRNKGNFPGRFSGRQFSNSRSEMNVSTLELGDSALYLCASSLEGARNQPQHFGDGTRLSIL.